This T cell receptor (beta chain) appears in the sequencing data of a study of T cells expressing NK-cell markers. Study at large: Eight donors were sequenced, seven testing HCMV-seropositive and one testing seronegative.

5'RACE template switching with UMIs produced the TCR beta cDNA. Each CDR3 protein gets one entry in TCRdb, which reprocessed the 5' RACE reads and gives no DNA. The sample includes 400,000 or so distinct CDR3 sequences. The germline V gene encodes CDR1 MGHRA and CDR2 YSYEKL. The CDR3 sequence is 14 residues long. Points on this clonotype: The antigen is unknown.

Study outcomes and limitations: Roughly 1.0-7.0% of CD8+ T cells in about six donors belonged to dominant NKG2C+ clonotypes.

The receptor's source is a woman in her forties or fifties in good health. The chain uses TRBV4-1 and TRBJ2-7; the D call from TCRdb, TRBD1, cannot be confirmed without DNA. Sequences were obtained from blood T cells: a sorted CD56 or NKG2C T cell subset, CD4+ or CD8+ T cells, or bulk PBMC T cells (not recorded which). CDR3 amino acids: CASSQRNGNYEQYF.